This is a list of T cell receptor beta chains from one sample in a study of response to subunit inactivated influenza vaccine. MiXCR was run by TCRdb on the RT-PCR reads, yielding one entry per CDR3 protein. This table has some 200,000 distinct CDR3 sequences, about an eighth appearing once. These same records also appear under a second study, on T cells expressing NK-cell markers.

The specimen was CD8+ T cells sorted from PBMCs, collected 11 to 12 days after vaccination. These receptors were collected from a man aged 50 or older who received an inactivated influenza vaccine. CDR3s include the opening cysteine and the closing phenylalanine or tryptophan.

v_call | cdr3_aa
TRBV6-1 | CASSPEFGGQDYNEQFF
TRBV7-8 | CASSSRDRVSDTQYF
TRBV20-1 | CSATTETRTDTQYF
TRBV7-9 | CASSPGQNEQFF
TRBV9 | CASSAGTSGERNEQFF
TRBV30 | CAWSPTSYEQYF
TRBV6-5 | CASSYLGRSEAFF
TRBV29-1 | CSVIILRQENTGELFF
TRBV7-2 | CASSSFSNYNEQFF
TRBV4-3 | CASSQRGWSREKLFF
TRBV5-6 | CASSSTSDNEQFF
TRBV7-9 | CASTDNSYEQYF
TRBV11-2 | CASSSNWDYGSRNEQFF
TRBV28 | CASSFSLATPRTDTQYF
TRBV7-8 | CASSLTLNTEAFF
TRBV6-1 | CASRQGSYNSPLHF
TRBV5-5 | CASSRDTRYTEAFF
TRBV20-1 | CSARLGVEQYF
TRBV4-2 | CASSHENNYGYTF
TRBV15 | CATSRDPFDSGMVNEQFF
TRBV12-3/TRBV12-4 | CASRDSSGLLYEQYF
TRBV28 | CASRETGELYF
TRBV14 | CASSLLWAPHTAEQYF
TRBV27 | CASSPSGTSVYNEQFF
TRBV6-1 | CASSVPTSAYSTDTQYF
TRBV29-1 | CSVLGIYEQYF
TRBV29-1 | CSVGGPAYGYTF
TRBV12-3/TRBV12-4 | CASSLRSEGETQYF
TRBV29-1 | CSVTGTSGYEQYF
TRBV7-9 | CASSLSGEKLFF
TRBV5-5 | CASSRTSKPSTYEQYF
TRBV11-2 | CASSGTGSDTQYF
TRBV5-1 | CASSLPDSRYEQYF
TRBV6-5 | CASSYSSSDRFQETQYF
TRBV14 | CASTTTRGGYEQYF
TRBV3-1 | CASSPFSGQETSYEQYF
TRBV6-2/TRBV6-3 | CASSVGGLNTEAFF
TRBV7-9 | CASSLVASAETQYF
TRBV4-1 | CASSQELAQTQYF
TRBV6-1 | CASRPVENYGYTF
TRBV7-9 | CASSQWGGAGETQYF
TRBV7-9 | CASSRPDVGTIYF
TRBV6-2/TRBV6-3 | CASIGLAGGQGQETQYF
TRBV12-3/TRBV12-4 | CASTPFGTGANGYTF
TRBV7-9 | CASSPIYEQYF
TRBV7-9 | CASSILQGLSTEAFF
TRBV6-2/TRBV6-3 | CASSPLGQHEQYF
TRBV5-4 | CASSLIEGEQYF
TRBV29-1 | CSVYGLASDNEQFF
TRBV9 | CASSVGGARTENYEQYF
TRBV27 | CASNYGGLRGTEAFF
TRBV5-1 | CASSTLAGGWDEQFF
TRBV27 | CASGPAGGPLYEQYF
TRBV27 | CASSFTPPVGSSYNEQFF
TRBV12-3/TRBV12-4 | CASSRDNYNEQFF
TRBV10-3 | CAISEVGFQETQYF
TRBV3-1 | CASSQDGGAGANVLTF
TRBV7-6 | CASTQGLAGGPTDTQYF
TRBV12-3/TRBV12-4 | CASSPRIGVDEKLFF